A selection of T cell receptor beta chains follows, all from one sample in a study of cytomegalovirus exposure and HLA in healthy donors. Sequencing used immunoSEQ multiplex PCR; TCRdb keeps in-frame clones, though not all of them. Here the sample spans fewer than 200,000 clones, around 68% being singletons. The sample consisted of PBMCs. Every receptor here comes from a man aged 50 or older in good health and CMV-seronegative. CDR3s include the opening cysteine and the closing phenylalanine or tryptophan. A D gene is named only where the DNA matches it firmly. Clone sizes are given selectively: once, few, many, or a class where the clone is expanded.

clone_size	v_call	d_call	j_call	cdr3_length	cdr3_aa	cdr3_nt
NA	TRBV9	TRBD1	TRBJ2-5	15	CASSPWTGVGETQYF	TGTGCCAGCAGCCCCTGGACAGGGGTGGGAGAGACCCAGTACTTC
NA	TRBV5-6	NA	TRBJ2-7	15	CASSSAGQSPYEQYF	TGTGCCAGCAGCTCTGCGGGACAGTCGCCCTACGAGCAGTACTTC
NA	TRBV28	NA	TRBJ2-3	14	CASSLPGGTDTQYF	TGTGCCAGCAGTTTGCCTGGGGGGACAGATACGCAGTATTTT
NA	TRBV7-9	NA	TRBJ2-1	12	CASSLVRYEQFF	TGTGCCAGCAGCTTAGTTCGGTATGAGCAGTTCTTC
few	TRBV6-5	TRBD1	TRBJ2-1	14	CASSSDRVGNEQFF	TGTGCCAGCAGTTCAGACAGGGTGGGCAATGAGCAGTTCTTC
NA	TRBV18	NA	TRBJ2-1	14	CASSPGSSYNEQFF	TGTGCCAGCTCACCGGGGAGTTCCTACAATGAGCAGTTCTTC
once	TRBV7-2	TRBD1	TRBJ1-1	14	CASSSRTGRLEAFF	TGTGCCAGCAGCTCTAGGACAGGGCGGTTAGAAGCTTTCTTT
NA	TRBV7-3	NA	TRBJ2-5	14	CASSLGGQGETQYF	TGTGCCAGCAGCCTGGGGGGGCAGGGGGAGACCCAGTACTTC
NA	TRBV9	TRBD2	TRBJ2-1	18	CASSPRWERGGSYNEQFF	TGTGCCAGCAGCCCCCGGTGGGAGCGGGGGGGGTCTTACAATGAGCAGTTCTTC
once	TRBV19	TRBD1	TRBJ2-7	15	CASSAPGTGAYEQYF	TGTGCCAGTAGTGCTCCCGGGACAGGGGCCTACGAGCAGTACTTC
NA	TRBV5-1	NA	TRBJ2-7	16	CASSLRGIRTSYEQYF	TGCGCCAGCAGCTTGAGAGGAATCCGTACTTCCTACGAGCAGTACTTC
NA	TRBV28	NA	TRBJ1-2	15	CASSLFTGTAYGYTF	TGTGCCAGCAGTTTATTTACGGGGACTGCGTATGGCTACACCTTC
NA	TRBV11-2	NA	TRBJ1-2	13	CASSLDRTRGYTF	TGTGCCAGCAGCTTAGATCGGACACGAGGCTACACCTTC
NA	TRBV4-1	TRBD2	TRBJ2-3	19	CASSQGRTSGGLSTDTQYF	TGCGCCAGCAGCCAAGGTAGGACTAGCGGGGGCCTAAGCACAGATACGCAGTATTTT
NA	TRBV5-1	NA	TRBJ2-5	14	CASSLGGDSETQYF	TGCGCCAGCAGCTTGGGTGGAGACTCAGAGACCCAGTACTTC
few	TRBV5-1	NA	TRBJ1-1	13	CASSARRNTEAFF	TGCGCCAGCAGCGCGCGTCGGAACACTGAAGCTTTCTTT
NA	TRBV2	TRBD1	TRBJ1-1	14	CASTDGQGNTEAFF	TGTGCCAGCACCGATGGACAGGGGAACACTGAAGCTTTCTTT
NA	TRBV7-9	NA	TRBJ2-2	16	CASSLDWGQGTGELFF	TGTGCCAGCAGCCTTGATTGGGGGCAAGGAACCGGGGAGCTGTTTTTT
NA	TRBV10-3	TRBD2	TRBJ2-7	14	CAIRAGGGSYEQYF	TGTGCCATCAGGGCCGGGGGGGGCTCCTACGAGCAGTACTTC
few	TRBV9	NA	TRBJ1-2	16	CASSVEGTWNNYGYTF	TGTGCCAGCAGCGTCGAGGGGACATGGAATAACTATGGCTACACCTTC
NA	TRBV5-1	NA	TRBJ2-5	13	CASHRERASEQYF	TGCGCCAGCCACAGGGAAAGAGCTTCGGAGCAGTACTTC
NA	TRBV9	NA	TRBJ1-1	14	CASSVLSILLEAFF	TGTGCCAGCAGCGTCCTCAGTATTCTTCTTGAAGCTTTCTTT
few	TRBV7-2	NA	TRBJ2-3	17	CASSLGVSGFGADTQYF	TGTGCCAGCAGCTTAGGCGTTAGCGGTTTCGGGGCAGATACGCAGTATTTT
NA	TRBV5-1	NA	TRBJ2-5	12	CASSLAQETQYF	TGCGCCAGCAGCTTGGCACAAGAGACCCAGTACTTC
NA	TRBV10-3	NA	TRBJ2-5	14	CAISEGGAMETQYF	TGTGCCATCAGTGAGGGAGGGGCGATGGAGACCCAGTACTTC
NA	TRBV9	TRBD1	TRBJ1-5	17	CASSVDPGTVPNQPQHF	TGTGCCAGCAGCGTAGACCCCGGGACAGTCCCCAATCAGCCCCAGCATTTT
few	TRBV5-6	NA	TRBJ1-1	15	CASTTTGTPHREAFF	TGTGCCAGCACTACCACCGGGACACCTCATCGGGAAGCTTTCTTT
NA	TRBV27	NA	TRBJ2-1	14	CASSLFASDNEQFF	TGTGCCAGCAGTTTATTCGCTAGCGACAATGAGCAGTTCTTC
NA	TRBV2	NA	TRBJ2-5	12	CASTLAEKSQYF	TGTGCCAGCACCTTAGCGGAAAAGTCCCAGTACTTC
few	TRBV7-9	TRBD2	TRBJ2-3	16	CASTLRLAGVADTQYF	TGTGCCAGCACCTTAAGACTAGCGGGGGTAGCAGATACGCAGTATTTT
NA	TRBV5-8	NA	TRBJ1-5	16	CASSLRFAGSGQPQHF	TGTGCCAGCAGCTTGAGGTTCGCGGGGAGTGGTCAGCCCCAGCATTTT
few	TRBV14	TRBD1	TRBJ1-1	15	CASSLPGQGQGRAFF	TGTGCCAGCAGCCTTCCGGGACAGGGCCAGGGGCGAGCTTTCTTT
NA	TRBV7-2	NA	TRBJ2-7	15	CASSLRAVISYEQYF	TGTGCCAGCAGCTTGAGGGCAGTCATCTCCTACGAGCAGTACTTC
NA	TRBV6-5	TRBD1	TRBJ2-1	14	CASTAGGAGNEQFF	TGTGCCAGCACCGCAGGGGGCGCGGGGAATGAGCAGTTCTTC
NA	TRBV6-1	NA	TRBJ2-2	13	CALRQVNTGELFF	TGTGCCCTCCGACAGGTTAACACCGGGGAGCTGTTTTTT
NA	TRBV2	NA	TRBJ1-2	13	CASTPREVYGYTF	TGTGCCAGCACCCCAAGGGAGGTCTATGGCTACACCTTC
NA	TRBV6-1	NA	TRBJ1-5	15	CASNPGDYSNQPQHF	TGTGCCAGCAACCCAGGGGATTATAGCAATCAGCCCCAGCATTTT
NA	TRBV9	TRBD1	TRBJ1-2	16	CASSVGGGQANYGYTF	TGTGCCAGCAGCGTAGGAGGAGGACAGGCTAACTATGGCTACACCTTC
NA	TRBV7-2	TRBD1	TRBJ1-2	13	CASSWGTGSGYTF	TGTGCCAGCAGCTGGGGGACAGGGAGTGGCTACACCTTC
few	TRBV14	NA	TRBJ1-2	13	CASSSQAAGGYTF	TGTGCCAGCAGCTCCCAGGCCGCGGGGGGCTACACCTTC
NA	TRBV5-1	TRBD1	TRBJ2-1	17	CASSLAGRTGTYNEQFF	TGCGCCAGCAGCTTGGCCGGAAGGACAGGGACCTACAATGAGCAGTTCTTC
NA	TRBV10-3	TRBD1	TRBJ2-7	15	CAISESQGVIYEQYF	TGTGCCATCAGTGAGAGTCAGGGGGTAATCTACGAGCAGTACTTC
NA	TRBV25-1	NA	TRBJ1-6	13	CASSHRVNSPLHF	TGTGCCAGCAGCCACAGGGTAAATTCACCCCTCCACTTT
NA	TRBV12-5	NA	TRBJ1-6	19	CASGPAQPDYGSYNSPLHF	TGTGCTAGTGGCCCAGCGCAGCCTGACTATGGGTCCTATAATTCACCCCTCCACTTT
NA	TRBV5-1	TRBD2	TRBJ2-3	16	CASSPGTSSSTDTQYF	TGCGCCAGCAGCCCCGGGACTAGCAGTAGCACAGATACGCAGTATTTT